The sequence of this TCR beta chain was determined in a study of a mutant IDH1 vaccine in newly diagnosed glioma. This sample's time point: baseline, week 1 (first vaccination visit). This sample's treatment: pre-vaccination baseline after standard-of-care therapy. The CDR3 spans 13 residues. Between the trimmed V and J ends, which lost 3 bases and 4 bases, there was a span of 9 bases. The V gene's germline CDR1 is ENHRY and CDR2 SYGVKD. Profiled with immunoSEQ multiplex PCR; TCRdb holds only in-frame clones, not every one. The sample consists of more than 20,000 clones, 91% of them appearing once. The clonotype was recovered from a man aged 25-45 years with glioma. V usage is TRBV10-3 and J usage is TRBJ1-2; no clear D. Here the sequenced sample was PBMCs, taken from a glioma patient treated with radiotherapy, temozolomide or both. Here the CDR3 reads CAISEWDGYGYTF. The CDR3 DNA reads as TGTGCCATCAGTGAATGGGATGGCTATGGCTACACCTTC.